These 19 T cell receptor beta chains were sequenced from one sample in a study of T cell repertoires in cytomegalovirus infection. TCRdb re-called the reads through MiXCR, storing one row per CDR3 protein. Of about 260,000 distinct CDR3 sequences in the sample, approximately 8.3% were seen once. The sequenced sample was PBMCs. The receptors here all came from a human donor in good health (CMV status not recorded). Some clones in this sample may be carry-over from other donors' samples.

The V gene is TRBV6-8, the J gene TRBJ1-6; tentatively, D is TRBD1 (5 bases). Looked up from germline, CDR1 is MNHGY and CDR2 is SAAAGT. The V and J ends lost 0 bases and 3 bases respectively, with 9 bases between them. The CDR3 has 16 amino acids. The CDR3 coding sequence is TGTGCCAGCAGTTACTCGAGTGACAGCTATAATTCACCCCTCCACTTT. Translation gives CASSYSSDSYNSPLHF.

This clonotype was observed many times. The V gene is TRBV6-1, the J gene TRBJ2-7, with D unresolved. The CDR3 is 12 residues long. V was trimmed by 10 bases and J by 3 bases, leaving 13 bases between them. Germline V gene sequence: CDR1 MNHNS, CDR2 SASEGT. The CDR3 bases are TGTGCCACCAAGCGACCAAACTACGAGCAGTACTTC. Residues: CATKRPNYEQYF.

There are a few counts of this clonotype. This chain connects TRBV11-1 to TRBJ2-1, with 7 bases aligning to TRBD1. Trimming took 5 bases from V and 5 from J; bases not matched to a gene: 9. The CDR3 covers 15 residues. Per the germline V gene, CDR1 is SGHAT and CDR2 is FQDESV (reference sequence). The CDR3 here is CASSPTGTADNEQFF. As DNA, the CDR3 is TGTGCCAGCAGCCCAACCGGGACAGCCGACAATGAGCAGTTCTTC.

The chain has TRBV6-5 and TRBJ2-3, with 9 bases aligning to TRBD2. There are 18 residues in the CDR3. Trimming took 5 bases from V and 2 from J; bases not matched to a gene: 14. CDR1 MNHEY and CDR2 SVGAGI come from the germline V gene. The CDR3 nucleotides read TGTGCCAGCAGTCCCCCGTGGGGAAGCGGGGGGTCCACAGATACGCAGTATTTT. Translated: CASSPPWGSGGSTDTQYF.

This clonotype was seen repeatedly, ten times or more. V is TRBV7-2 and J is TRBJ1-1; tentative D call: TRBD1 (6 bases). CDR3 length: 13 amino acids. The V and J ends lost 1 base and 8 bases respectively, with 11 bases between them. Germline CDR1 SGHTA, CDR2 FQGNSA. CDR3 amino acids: CASSLVIGGEAFF. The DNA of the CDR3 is TGTGCCAGCAGCTTAGTGATTGGGGGCGAAGCTTTCTTT.

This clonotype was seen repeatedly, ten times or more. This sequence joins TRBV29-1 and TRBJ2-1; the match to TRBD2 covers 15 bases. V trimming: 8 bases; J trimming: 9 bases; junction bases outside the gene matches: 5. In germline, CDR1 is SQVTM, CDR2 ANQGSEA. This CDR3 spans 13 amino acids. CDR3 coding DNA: TGCAGCTCGGGACTAGCGGGGGGCAGTGAGCAGTTCTTC. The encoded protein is CSSGLAGGSEQFF.

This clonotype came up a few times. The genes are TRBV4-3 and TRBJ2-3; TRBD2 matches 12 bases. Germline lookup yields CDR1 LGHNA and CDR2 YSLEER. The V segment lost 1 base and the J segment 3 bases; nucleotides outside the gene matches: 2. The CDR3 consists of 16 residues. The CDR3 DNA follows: TGCGCCAGCAGCCAAGGGACTAGCGGGGTTACAGATACGCAGTATTTT. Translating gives CASSQGTSGVTDTQYF.

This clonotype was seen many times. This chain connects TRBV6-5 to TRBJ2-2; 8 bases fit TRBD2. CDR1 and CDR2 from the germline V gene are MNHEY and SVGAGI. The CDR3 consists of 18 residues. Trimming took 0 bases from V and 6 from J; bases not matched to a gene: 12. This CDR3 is CASSYSTNIGLAAGELFF. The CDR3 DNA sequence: TGTGCCAGCAGTTACTCGACGAATATCGGACTAGCCGCCGGGGAGCTGTTTTTT.

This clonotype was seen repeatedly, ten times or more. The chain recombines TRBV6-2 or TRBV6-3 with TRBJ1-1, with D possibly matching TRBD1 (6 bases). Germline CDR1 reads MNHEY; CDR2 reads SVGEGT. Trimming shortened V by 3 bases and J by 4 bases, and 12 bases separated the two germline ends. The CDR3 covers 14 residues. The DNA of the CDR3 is TGTGCCAGCAGTTATCGGGGAGGGGGCACTGAAGCTTTCTTT. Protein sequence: CASSYRGGGTEAFF.

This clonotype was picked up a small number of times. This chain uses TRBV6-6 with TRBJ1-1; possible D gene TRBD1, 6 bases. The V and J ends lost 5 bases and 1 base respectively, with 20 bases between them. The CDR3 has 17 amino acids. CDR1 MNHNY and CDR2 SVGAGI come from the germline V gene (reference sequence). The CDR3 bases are TGTGCCAGCAGTACTGGGAAAGGCGGGACAACGAACACTGAAGCTTTCTTT. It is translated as CASSTGKGGTTNTEAFF.

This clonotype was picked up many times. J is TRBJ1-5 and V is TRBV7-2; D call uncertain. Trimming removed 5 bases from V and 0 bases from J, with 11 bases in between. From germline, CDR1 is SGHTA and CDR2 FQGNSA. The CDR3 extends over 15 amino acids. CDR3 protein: CASSTDGYSNQPQHF. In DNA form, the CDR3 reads TGTGCCAGCAGCACGGACGGTTATAGCAATCAGCCCCAGCATTTT.

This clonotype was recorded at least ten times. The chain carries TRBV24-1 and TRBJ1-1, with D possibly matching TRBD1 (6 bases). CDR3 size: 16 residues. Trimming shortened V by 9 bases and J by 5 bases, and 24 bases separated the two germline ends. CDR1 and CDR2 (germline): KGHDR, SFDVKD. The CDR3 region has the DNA TGTGCCACCCGTCCTACTACAGGGCCAAGAGCGACTGAAGCTTTCTTT. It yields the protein CATRPTTGPRATEAFF.

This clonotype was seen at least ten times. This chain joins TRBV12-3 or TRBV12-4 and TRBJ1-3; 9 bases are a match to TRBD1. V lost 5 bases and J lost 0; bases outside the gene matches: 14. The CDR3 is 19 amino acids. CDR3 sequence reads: CASSVPLGDRDFSGNTIYF. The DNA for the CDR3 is TGTGCCAGCAGTGTACCCCTCGGGGACAGGGACTTCTCTGGAAACACCATATATTTT.

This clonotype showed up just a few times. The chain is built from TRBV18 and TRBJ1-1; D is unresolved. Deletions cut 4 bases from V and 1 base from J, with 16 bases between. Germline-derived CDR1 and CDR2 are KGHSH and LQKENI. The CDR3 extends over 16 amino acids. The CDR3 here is CASSQTTQVSNTEAFF. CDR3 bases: TGTGCCAGCTCACAAACTACCCAGGTGTCGAACACTGAAGCTTTCTTT.

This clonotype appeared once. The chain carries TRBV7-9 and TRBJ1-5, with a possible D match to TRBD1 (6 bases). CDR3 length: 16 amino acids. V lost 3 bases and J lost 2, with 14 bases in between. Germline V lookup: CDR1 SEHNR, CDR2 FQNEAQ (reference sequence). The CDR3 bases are TGTGCCAGCAGCTTGGGGGGCGTGTTGGGCAATCAGCCCCAGCATTTT. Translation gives CASSLGGVLGNQPQHF.

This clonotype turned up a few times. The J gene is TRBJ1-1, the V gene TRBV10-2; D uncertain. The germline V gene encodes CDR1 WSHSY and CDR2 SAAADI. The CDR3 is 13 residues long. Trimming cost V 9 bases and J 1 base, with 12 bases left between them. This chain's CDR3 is CASARATNTEAFF. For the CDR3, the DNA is TGCGCCAGTGCCCGGGCCACGAACACTGAAGCTTTCTTT.

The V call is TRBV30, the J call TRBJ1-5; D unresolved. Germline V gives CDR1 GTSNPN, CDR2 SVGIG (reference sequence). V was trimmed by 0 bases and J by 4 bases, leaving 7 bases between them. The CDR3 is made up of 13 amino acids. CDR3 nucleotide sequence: TGTGCCTGGAGTGTGATGCCAAATCAGCCCCAGCATTTT. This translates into CAWSVMPNQPQHF.

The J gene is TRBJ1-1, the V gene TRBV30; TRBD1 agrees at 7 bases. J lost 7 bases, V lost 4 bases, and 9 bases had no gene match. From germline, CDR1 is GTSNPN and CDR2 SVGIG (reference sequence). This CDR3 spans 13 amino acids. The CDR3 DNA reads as TGTGCCTGGATTACCGTGGACAGGTTTGAAGCTTTCTTT. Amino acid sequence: CAWITVDRFEAFF.

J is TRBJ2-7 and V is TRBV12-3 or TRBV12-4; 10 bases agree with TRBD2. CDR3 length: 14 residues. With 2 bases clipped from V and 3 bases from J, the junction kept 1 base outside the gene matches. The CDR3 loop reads CASSLTSGVYEQYF. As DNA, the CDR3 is TGTGCCAGCAGTTTAACTAGCGGGGTCTACGAGCAGTACTTC.